The 18 T cell receptor beta chains listed next were all sequenced from one sample in a study of blood T cell repertoires in COVID-19. Sequencing used immunoSEQ multiplex PCR; TCRdb keeps in-frame clones, though not all of them. Of some 250,000 clones detected, around 85% appear once; the ten largest clones hold roughly 3%. The specimen was peripheral blood. The receptors here all came from a woman younger than 45 who had recovered from COVID-19.

CDR3 DNA: TGTGCCAGCAGCGACGCGGTGGGGGGTTGGTATACGCAGTATTTT. Translated, it gives CASSDAVGGWYTQYF. This chain uses TRBV3-1 (or the pseudogene TRBV3-2) with TRBJ2-3, with a tentative D call TRBD2 (6 bases). Germline V gene sequence: CDR1 LGHDT, CDR2 YNNKEL (reference sequence). The CDR3 spans 15 residues. The V and J ends lost 5 bases and 7 bases respectively, with 19 bases between them.

The gene calls are TRBV2 and TRBJ2-3; D remains ambiguous. Germline CDR1 reads SNHLY; CDR2 reads FYNNEI. The V end lost 6 bases, the J end lost 3 bases, and 13 bases lay between the germline ends. The CDR3 is 14 residues long. The CDR3 is CASRFQTGTDTQYF. CDR3 sequence (DNA): TGTGCCAGCAGATTCCAGACTGGAACAGATACGCAGTATTTT.

The gene calls are TRBV7-9 and TRBJ1-4; 9 positions agree with TRBD1. The CDR3 consists of 15 residues. Looked up from germline, CDR1 is SEHNR and CDR2 is FQNEAQ (reference sequence). The junction had 8 bases not matched to a gene; V was cut back by 7 bases and J by 5 bases. The CDR3: CASNPPGQGNEKLFF. Written as DNA, the CDR3 is TGTGCCAGCAACCCACCGGGACAGGGAAATGAAAAACTGTTTTTT.

This chain uses TRBV7-2 with TRBJ2-7; TRBD2 is a possible D gene (5 bases). Trimming took off 10 bases at V and 3 bases at J, with 22 bases between the two ends. Germline lookup yields CDR1 SGHTA and CDR2 FQGNSA. The CDR3 is 15 amino acids. The CDR3 DNA reads TGTGCCACCGCCGGGGTGGACGGGCTGGACTACGAGCAGTACTTC. This encodes CATAGVDGLDYEQYF.

This chain links TRBV4-3 with TRBJ2-1, with D perhaps TRBD1 (6 bases). This CDR3 is 15 amino acids long. Germline V gene sequence: CDR1 LGHNA, CDR2 YSLEER. V dropped 0 bases and J dropped 0 bases, with 6 bases sitting between them. The CDR3 DNA follows: TGCGCCAGCAGCCAAGACAGGGGCTCCTACAATGAGCAGTTCTTC. It yields the protein CASSQDRGSYNEQFF.

The chain combines TRBV15 with TRBJ2-5, with 8 bases matching TRBD2. Trimming took 0 bases from V and 1 from J; bases not matched to a gene: 7. The CDR3 runs 17 residues. CDR1 and CDR2 from the germline V gene are LNHNV and YYDKDF (reference sequence). The CDR3 bases are TGTGCCACCAGCAGAGATCCGCGGGGGGCGACCCAAGAGACCCAGTACTTC. It translates to CATSRDPRGATQETQYF.

The CDR3 region is CASSLALSGSGQPQHF. The CDR3 DNA reads TGTGCCAGCAGCTTAGCGCTTTCTGGGAGCGGGCAGCCCCAGCATTTT. This sequence joins TRBV7-2 and TRBJ1-5; unclear D gene. The CDR3 is made up of 16 amino acids. V lost 0 bases and J lost 7, with 16 bases in between. In germline, CDR1 is SGHTA, CDR2 FQGNSA.

The sample holds one count of this clone. The chain recombines TRBV30 with TRBJ1-2; D gene unclear. Trimming took 1 base from V and 8 from J, leaving 17 bases between them. Germline CDR1 and CDR2: GTSNPN and SVGIG (reference sequence). The CDR3 totals 14 residues. The CDR3 DNA reads as TGTGCCTGGAGTGCTTCTTGGGCAATCGACGGCTACACCTTC. Its translation: CAWSASWAIDGYTF.

The CDR3: CASSPPGSSGASYEQYF. Written as DNA, the CDR3 is TGTGCCAGCTCACCCCCGGGGAGTAGCGGGGCATCCTACGAGCAGTACTTC. This chain joins TRBV18 and TRBJ2-7, with TRBD2 matching over 8 bases. Germline values: CDR1 KGHSH, CDR2 LQKENI. The V gene end was trimmed by 3 bases and the J gene end by 1 base; junction bases not matched to a gene: 11. The CDR3 runs to 17 residues.

This chain connects TRBV5-5 to TRBJ2-7; D ambiguous. The CDR3 covers 15 residues. The V gene lost 4 bases and the J gene lost 4 bases, with 18 bases spanning the gap. Germline-derived CDR1 and CDR2 are SGHKS and YYEKEE (reference sequence). CDR3 DNA sequence: TGTGCCAGCAGCCTGCGAGACTTACTCTCGTACGAGCAGTACTTC. Translated: CASSLRDLLSYEQYF.

This clone was counted ten times or more. The rearrangement uses TRBV11-2 and TRBJ1-6, with TRBD1 identical over 9 bases. This CDR3 is 17 amino acids long. J lost 8 bases, V lost 0 bases, and 8 bases had no gene match. CDR1 and CDR2 (germline): SGHAT, FQNNGV. The CDR3 coding sequence is TGTGCCAGCAGCTTAGATCGTTGGGACAGGGCGTATTCACCCCTCCACTTT. Protein product: CASSLDRWDRAYSPLHF.

This clone was counted ten times or more. The chain recombines TRBV5-1 with TRBJ1-3; D not resolved. In germline, CDR1 is SGHRS, CDR2 YFSETQ. The CDR3 is 13 residues long. Trimming left V 4 bases short and J 4 bases short, with 9 bases between. The CDR3 coding sequence is TGCGCCAGCAGCCCCCCGGGGGGAAACACCATATATTTT. It translates to CASSPPGGNTIYF.

The genes are TRBV19 and TRBJ2-2, with 7 bases aligning to TRBD2. CDR1 LNHDA and CDR2 SQIVND come from the germline V gene (reference sequence). The CDR3 spans 13 residues. V lost 5 bases and J lost 7; bases outside the gene matches: 4. In DNA, the CDR3 is TGTGCCAGTAGTCTGGGGGGGATCGGGGAGCTGTTTTTT. Protein: CASSLGGIGELFF. Drawing the rest from reference TRBV19 and TRBJ2-2, the complete variable domain is DGGITQSPKYLFRKEGQNVTLSCEQNLNHDAMYWYRQDPGQGLRLIYYSQIVNDFQKGDIAEGYSVSREKKESFPLTVTSAQKNPTAFYLCASSLGGIGELFFGEGSRLTVL.

The chain has TRBV12-5 and TRBJ2-3; D uncertain. The V gene's germline CDR1 is LGHNT and CDR2 FRNRAP. This CDR3 region has 15 residues. Deletions cut 2 bases from V and 0 bases from J, with 9 bases between. The CDR3 region has the DNA TGTGCTAGTGGTTTGCCGCTAGTGAGCACAGATACGCAGTATTTT. Translated: CASGLPLVSTDTQYF.

The CDR3 protein is CASSEGTGSFSPLHF. The CDR3 DNA reads as TGTGCCAGCAGCGAAGGGACAGGGAGTTTTTCACCCCTCCACTTT. The rearrangement links TRBV9 to TRBJ1-6; TRBD1 matches 9 bases. The CDR3 extends over 15 amino acids. Germline loops: CDR1 SGDLS, CDR2 YYNGEE. V trimming: 3 bases; J trimming: 9 bases; junction bases outside the gene matches: 7.

The chain couples TRBV3-1 (or the pseudogene TRBV3-2) to TRBJ2-3; TRBD2 agrees at 13 bases. The CDR3 sequence is 15 residues long. Trimming cost V 4 bases and J 4 bases; bases outside gene matches: 2. Germline values: CDR1 LGHDT, CDR2 YNNKEL (reference sequence). The CDR3: CASSLTSGGADTQYF. CDR3 DNA sequence: TGTGCCAGCAGCCTTACTAGCGGGGGGGCAGATACGCAGTATTTT.

The chain has TRBV3-1 (or the pseudogene TRBV3-2) and TRBJ2-1; D perhaps matches TRBD2 (5 bases). The germline V gene encodes CDR1 LGHDT and CDR2 YNNKEL (reference sequence). The CDR3 spans 16 residues. V shed 3 bases and J shed 6 bases, with 18 bases lying between them. CDR3 bases: TGTGCCAGCAGCCAGAACCGGGAAACAGAAACCAATGAGCAGTTCTTC. It translates to CASSQNRETETNEQFF.

The rearrangement uses TRBV7-2 and TRBJ1-3; D is uncertain. Germline V gene sequence: CDR1 SGHTA, CDR2 FQGNSA. V was clipped by 1 base and J by 3 bases, with 10 bases between them. The CDR3 totals 15 residues. CDR3 nucleotides: TGTGCCAGCAGCTTAGGATTGCTCGGTGGAAACACCATATATTTT. It is translated as CASSLGLLGGNTIYF.